The 4 T cell receptor beta chains below all came from one sample that was sequenced in a study of blood T cell repertoires in COVID-19. The data were produced by immunoSEQ multiplex PCR, yet TCRdb's version contains in-frame clones alone and is incomplete. The sample consists of roughly 100,000 clones, about 72% of them appearing once. The sample was peripheral blood. These receptors were collected from a man aged 55 to 70 with active or convalescent COVID-19.

This clone was seen a few times. The J gene is TRBJ2-7, the V gene TRBV29-1; maybe TRBD1 (6 bases). Trimming pared 3 bases from V and 4 bases from J, leaving 16 bases between. In germline, CDR1 is SQVTM, CDR2 ANQGSEA. The CDR3 totals 14 residues. CDR3 sequence: CSVDISGVSYEQYF. In DNA, the CDR3 is TGCAGCGTTGATATCTCAGGGGTTAGTTACGAGCAGTACTTC.

Only a few counts were recorded for this clone. This CDR3 is CASSRVNQPQHF. The DNA for the CDR3 is TGTGCCAGCAGCCGAGTGAATCAGCCCCAGCATTTT. The chain uses TRBV28 and TRBJ1-5; D unresolved. Looked up from germline, CDR1 is MDHEN and CDR2 is SYDVKM. CDR3 length: 12 amino acids. V lost 6 bases to trimming and J lost 4 bases, with 7 bases between them.

V is TRBV3-1 (or the pseudogene TRBV3-2) and J is TRBJ2-5, with TRBD2 matching 7 bases. V lost 2 bases to trimming and J lost 5 bases; unmatched junction nucleotides: 8. The CDR3 sequence is 15 residues long. Germline V gene lookup returns CDR1 LGHDT and CDR2 YNNKEL (reference sequence). This chain's CDR3 is CASSQPRTSGETQYF. The CDR3 DNA reads as TGTGCCAGCAGCCAACCACGGACTAGTGGGGAGACCCAGTACTTC.

The chain combines TRBV5-6 with TRBJ2-3; 8 nucleotides agree with TRBD2. Losses at the gene ends were 0 bases for V and 4 bases for J; bases not matched to a gene: 7. CDR1 is SGHDT, CDR2 YYEEEE, per germline. The CDR3 consists of 16 residues. CDR3 sequence reads: CASSLATGTSSDTQYF. CDR3 coding DNA: TGTGCCAGCAGCTTGGCGACGGGGACTAGTTCAGATACGCAGTATTTT.